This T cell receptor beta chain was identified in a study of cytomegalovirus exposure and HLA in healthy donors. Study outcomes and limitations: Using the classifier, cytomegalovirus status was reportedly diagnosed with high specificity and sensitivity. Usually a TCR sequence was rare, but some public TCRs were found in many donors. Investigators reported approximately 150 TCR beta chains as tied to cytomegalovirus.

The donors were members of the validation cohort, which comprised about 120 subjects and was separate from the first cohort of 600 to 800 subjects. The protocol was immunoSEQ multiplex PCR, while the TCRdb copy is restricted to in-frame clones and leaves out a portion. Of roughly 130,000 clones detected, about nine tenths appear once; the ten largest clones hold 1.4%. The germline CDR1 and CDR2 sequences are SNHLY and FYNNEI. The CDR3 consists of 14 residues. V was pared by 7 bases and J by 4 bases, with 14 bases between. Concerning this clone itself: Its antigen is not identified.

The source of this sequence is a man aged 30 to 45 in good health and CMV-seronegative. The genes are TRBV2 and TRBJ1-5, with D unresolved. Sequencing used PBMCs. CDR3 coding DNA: TGTGCCAGCAATAGACAACCCCCTAATCAGCCCCAGCATTTT. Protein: CASNRQPPNQPQHF. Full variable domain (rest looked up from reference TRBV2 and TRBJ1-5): EPEVTQTPSHQVTQMGQEVILRCVPISNHLYFYWYRQILGQKVEFLVSFYNNEISEKSEIFDDQFSVERPDGSNFTLKIRSTKLEDSAMYFCASNRQPPNQPQHFGDGTRLSIL.